The rows below give T cell receptor beta chains drawn from one sample of a study of blood T cell repertoires in COVID-19. The data were produced by immunoSEQ multiplex PCR, yet TCRdb's version contains in-frame clones alone and is incomplete. The sample consists of 30,000 to 40,000 clones, about 92% of them appearing once. Sequencing input: peripheral blood. The receptor set was obtained from an elderly man with acute or convalescent COVID-19. CDR3s include the opening cysteine and the closing phenylalanine or tryptophan. The order of the fields is CDR3 DNA, CDR3 protein, CDR3 length, V gene, clone size, D gene, J gene. D genes are given only for firm matches. The size entry is marked missing in some rows and otherwise reads once, few, many or a size class.

CDR3nt: TGTGCCAGCAGCCGGATCCCCGGGGAGACCCAGTACTTC
CDR3aa: CASSRIPGETQYF
len: 13
v_gene: TRBV7-8
abundance: NA
d_gene: NA
j_gene: TRBJ2-5

CDR3nt: TGTGCCAGCAGCCAACGGGACCGCGGGAATACGCAGTATTTT
CDR3aa: CASSQRDRGNTQYF
len: 14
v_gene: TRBV3-1/TRBV3-2
abundance: NA
d_gene: NA
j_gene: TRBJ2-3

CDR3nt: TGTGCCAGCTTTTATGGCGGATCCATGAACACTGAAGCTTTCTTT
CDR3aa: CASFYGGSMNTEAFF
len: 15
v_gene: TRBV2
abundance: NA
d_gene: NA
j_gene: TRBJ1-1

CDR3nt: TGTGCCAGCAGCCAAGATCATCGGGACAGGGGTGGGTCACCCCTCCACTTT
CDR3aa: CASSQDHRDRGGSPLHF
len: 17
v_gene: TRBV14
abundance: NA
d_gene: TRBD1
j_gene: TRBJ1-6

CDR3nt: TGTGCCGCATTCAGGCGACAGCCGTTTATTAGCACAGATACGCAGTATTTT
CDR3aa: CAAFRRQPFISTDTQYF
len: 17
v_gene: TRBV28
abundance: NA
d_gene: NA
j_gene: TRBJ2-3

CDR3nt: TGTGCTAGTGGTTTGGGACAGGGTCCTAACTATGGCTACACCTTC
CDR3aa: CASGLGQGPNYGYTF
len: 15
v_gene: TRBV12-5
abundance: NA
d_gene: TRBD1
j_gene: TRBJ1-2

CDR3nt: TGTGCCAGCAGTAGAATAGCGGGGGGAAAATACAATGAGCAGTTCTTC
CDR3aa: CASSRIAGGKYNEQFF
len: 16
v_gene: TRBV6-2/TRBV6-3
abundance: NA
d_gene: TRBD2
j_gene: TRBJ2-1

CDR3nt: TGTGCCAGCAGGCCGGACAGTAACTATGGCTACACCTTC
CDR3aa: CASRPDSNYGYTF
len: 13
v_gene: TRBV6-5
abundance: NA
d_gene: NA
j_gene: TRBJ1-2

CDR3nt: TGCGCCAGCAGCTTGTTGCCGACCGGGACTTCTAACAATGAGCAGTTCTTC
CDR3aa: CASSLLPTGTSNNEQFF
len: 17
v_gene: TRBV5-1
abundance: NA
d_gene: NA
j_gene: TRBJ2-1

CDR3nt: TGTGCCAGCAGCCCCCGCGGGACAGGGGGCGGCTACGAGCAGTACTTC
CDR3aa: CASSPRGTGGGYEQYF
len: 16
v_gene: TRBV7-9
abundance: once
d_gene: TRBD1
j_gene: TRBJ2-7

CDR3nt: TGTGCCAGCACCGACCCCCAGGGTCTGAACACTGAAGCTTTCTTT
CDR3aa: CASTDPQGLNTEAFF
len: 15
v_gene: TRBV28
abundance: once
d_gene: NA
j_gene: TRBJ1-1

CDR3nt: TGTGCCAGCAGTCGTGGGCAAATGGGAGAGACCCAGTACTTC
CDR3aa: CASSRGQMGETQYF
len: 14
v_gene: TRBV7-3
abundance: NA
d_gene: NA
j_gene: TRBJ2-5

CDR3nt: TGCAGCGTAGACAGCGTCGTTGAAGAGACCCAGTACTTC
CDR3aa: CSVDSVVEETQYF
len: 13
v_gene: TRBV29-1
abundance: NA
d_gene: NA
j_gene: TRBJ2-5

CDR3nt: TGTGCCAGCAGTTTCGCAGGTGCTAGCACAGATACGCAGTATTTT
CDR3aa: CASSFAGASTDTQYF
len: 15
v_gene: TRBV28
abundance: NA
d_gene: NA
j_gene: TRBJ2-3

CDR3nt: TGCGCCAGCAGCACGAGACTAGTGGGGTACCAAGAGACCCAGTACTTC
CDR3aa: CASSTRLVGYQETQYF
len: 16
v_gene: TRBV5-1
abundance: NA
d_gene: NA
j_gene: TRBJ2-5

CDR3nt: TGTGCCAGCAGTTACGGCCCGAACACTGAAGCTTTCTTT
CDR3aa: CASSYGPNTEAFF
len: 13
v_gene: TRBV6-6
abundance: NA
d_gene: NA
j_gene: TRBJ1-1

CDR3nt: TGTGCCAGCAGCTTATTTGGAGCGGGGGACACAGATACGCAGTATTTT
CDR3aa: CASSLFGAGDTDTQYF
len: 16
v_gene: TRBV7-2
abundance: once
d_gene: TRBD2
j_gene: TRBJ2-3

CDR3nt: TGTGCCAGCAGCACCCCAGGACAGGGTGAGCAGTTCTTC
CDR3aa: CASSTPGQGEQFF
len: 13
v_gene: TRBV7-6
abundance: NA
d_gene: TRBD1
j_gene: TRBJ2-1

CDR3nt: TGTGCCAGCAGTGAATATCCCACAGGGGGGAACTCTGGGGCCAACGTCCTGACTTTC
CDR3aa: CASSEYPTGGNSGANVLTF
len: 19
v_gene: TRBV6-1
abundance: NA
d_gene: TRBD1
j_gene: TRBJ2-6

CDR3nt: TGTGCCAGCAGTGAAACAACTAGCGGGGCCACAGATACGCAGTATTTT
CDR3aa: CASSETTSGATDTQYF
len: 16
v_gene: TRBV6-1
abundance: NA
d_gene: TRBD2
j_gene: TRBJ2-3

CDR3nt: TGTGCCATCAGGACGGACAGGGGGGACTATGGCTACACCTTC
CDR3aa: CAIRTDRGDYGYTF
len: 14
v_gene: TRBV10-3
abundance: NA
d_gene: TRBD1
j_gene: TRBJ1-2

CDR3nt: TGTGCCTGGGGGGAGGCGGGGGATCAGCCCCAGCATTTT
CDR3aa: CAWGEAGDQPQHF
len: 13
v_gene: TRBV30
abundance: NA
d_gene: NA
j_gene: TRBJ1-5

CDR3nt: TGTGCCAGCAGACCCGACGGGGGAGAAGCTTTCTTT
CDR3aa: CASRPDGGEAFF
len: 12
v_gene: TRBV6-5
abundance: NA
d_gene: NA
j_gene: TRBJ1-1

CDR3nt: TGTGCCATCGACCGGGACAGGGGGGCCAGCTCCTATAATTCACCCCTCCACTTT
CDR3aa: CAIDRDRGASSYNSPLHF
len: 18
v_gene: TRBV28
abundance: NA
d_gene: TRBD1
j_gene: TRBJ1-6

CDR3nt: TGCGCCAGCAGCCCCAGGCGGGGTCCGATCTCTGGAAACACCATATATTTT
CDR3aa: CASSPRRGPISGNTIYF
len: 17
v_gene: TRBV5-1
abundance: NA
d_gene: NA
j_gene: TRBJ1-3

CDR3nt: TGTGCCAGTAGCGGGACTTGGGGTTCACCCCTCCACTTT
CDR3aa: CASSGTWGSPLHF
len: 13
v_gene: TRBV19
abundance: NA
d_gene: NA
j_gene: TRBJ1-6

CDR3nt: TGTGCCAGTAGGCGAGGGACAATGTCGCCCTCAGGGAATTCACCCCTCCACTTT
CDR3aa: CASRRGTMSPSGNSPLHF
len: 18
v_gene: TRBV19
abundance: NA
d_gene: NA
j_gene: TRBJ1-6

CDR3nt: TGTGCCAGCGCGAAAGGTGGTAGCGGGGGGGCCACAGATACGCAGTATTTT
CDR3aa: CASAKGGSGGATDTQYF
len: 17
v_gene: TRBV5-4
abundance: NA
d_gene: TRBD2
j_gene: TRBJ2-3

CDR3nt: TGTGCCAGCAGCTTGGGGGCCCAAGAGACCCAGTACTTC
CDR3aa: CASSLGAQETQYF
len: 13
v_gene: TRBV5-6
abundance: NA
d_gene: NA
j_gene: TRBJ2-5

CDR3nt: TGTGCCACCAGCAGAGACCGGGACAGGGGGGAAGTGACCCAGTACTTC
CDR3aa: CATSRDRDRGEVTQYF
len: 16
v_gene: TRBV15
abundance: NA
d_gene: TRBD1
j_gene: TRBJ2-5

CDR3nt: TGTGCCTGGAGTAGAGGGCGTCGCCTCTCTGGGGCCAACGTCCTGACTTTC
CDR3aa: CAWSRGRRLSGANVLTF
len: 17
v_gene: TRBV30
abundance: NA
d_gene: NA
j_gene: TRBJ2-6

CDR3nt: TGTGCCAGCAGCAAAGAACCCAGGCTAGCGAACACTGAAGCTTTCTTT
CDR3aa: CASSKEPRLANTEAFF
len: 16
v_gene: TRBV21-1
abundance: NA
d_gene: NA
j_gene: TRBJ1-1

CDR3nt: TGTGCCAGTAGCCTACAGGCAAGAATGAACACTGAAGCTTTCTTT
CDR3aa: CASSLQARMNTEAFF
len: 15
v_gene: TRBV19
abundance: NA
d_gene: NA
j_gene: TRBJ1-1

CDR3nt: TGTGCGACCAGGGATTTTGACTATGGCTACACCTTC
CDR3aa: CATRDFDYGYTF
len: 12
v_gene: TRBV6-5
abundance: NA
d_gene: NA
j_gene: TRBJ1-2

CDR3nt: TGTGCCAGCCGCTCCGGGGGACTAGCGGGGGGGCTCTTCTATTTT
CDR3aa: CASRSGGLAGGLFYF
len: 15
v_gene: TRBV28
abundance: NA
d_gene: TRBD2
j_gene: TRBJ2-3

CDR3nt: TGTGCCAGCAGTGAAGCGGGACAGAAAAACTATGGCTACACCTTC
CDR3aa: CASSEAGQKNYGYTF
len: 15
v_gene: TRBV2
abundance: few
d_gene: TRBD1
j_gene: TRBJ1-2

CDR3nt: TGTGCCAGCATCAGGGTATCCGGGGAGCTGTTTTTT
CDR3aa: CASIRVSGELFF
len: 12
v_gene: TRBV12-3/TRBV12-4
abundance: few
d_gene: NA
j_gene: TRBJ2-2

CDR3nt: TGTGCCAGCAGTTACTCAAGGGGTGGGGAGACCCAGTACTTC
CDR3aa: CASSYSRGGETQYF
len: 14
v_gene: TRBV6-5
abundance: NA
d_gene: NA
j_gene: TRBJ2-5

CDR3nt: TGCGCCAGCAGCGAACGGACAGGGGGCTCCTATGGCTACACCTTC
CDR3aa: CASSERTGGSYGYTF
len: 15
v_gene: TRBV5-1
abundance: NA
d_gene: TRBD1
j_gene: TRBJ1-2

CDR3nt: TGTGCCGTGGGGGGATCCACTTCCTACGAGCAGTACTTC
CDR3aa: CAVGGSTSYEQYF
len: 13
v_gene: TRBV10-3
abundance: NA
d_gene: NA
j_gene: TRBJ2-7

CDR3nt: TGTGCCAGCAGCAAGGACAGGAGCTCCTACAATGAGCAGTTCTTC
CDR3aa: CASSKDRSSYNEQFF
len: 15
v_gene: TRBV11-2
abundance: NA
d_gene: TRBD1
j_gene: TRBJ2-1

CDR3nt: TGTGCCAGCAGCTTAAGGACAGGGAGTCAGCCCCAGCATTTT
CDR3aa: CASSLRTGSQPQHF
len: 14
v_gene: TRBV11-1
abundance: NA
d_gene: TRBD1
j_gene: TRBJ1-5

CDR3nt: TGTGCCTCAGGCCTGGGGGACAGTTCCTACGAGCAGTACTTC
CDR3aa: CASGLGDSSYEQYF
len: 14
v_gene: TRBV5-5
abundance: NA
d_gene: TRBD1
j_gene: TRBJ2-7

CDR3nt: TGTGCCAGTAGTACCGGGACACCAGATAATTCACCCCTCCACTTT
CDR3aa: CASSTGTPDNSPLHF
len: 15
v_gene: TRBV19
abundance: NA
d_gene: NA
j_gene: TRBJ1-6

CDR3nt: TGCAGCGTCCAACGGGACAGGGATGGCTATGGCTACACCTTC
CDR3aa: CSVQRDRDGYGYTF
len: 14
v_gene: TRBV29-1
abundance: NA
d_gene: TRBD1
j_gene: TRBJ1-2

CDR3nt: TGTGCCAGCAGCCTAGGACTAGTCGGCTACAATGAGCAGTTCTTC
CDR3aa: CASSLGLVGYNEQFF
len: 15
v_gene: TRBV14
abundance: NA
d_gene: TRBD2
j_gene: TRBJ2-1

CDR3nt: TGTGCCATCAGGGACAGGGTTGGAAACACCATATATTTT
CDR3aa: CAIRDRVGNTIYF
len: 13
v_gene: TRBV10-3
abundance: NA
d_gene: TRBD1
j_gene: TRBJ1-3

CDR3nt: TGTGCCAGCAGGGACTTGAACCTAGGCGAGCAGTACTTC
CDR3aa: CASRDLNLGEQYF
len: 13
v_gene: TRBV19
abundance: NA
d_gene: NA
j_gene: TRBJ2-7